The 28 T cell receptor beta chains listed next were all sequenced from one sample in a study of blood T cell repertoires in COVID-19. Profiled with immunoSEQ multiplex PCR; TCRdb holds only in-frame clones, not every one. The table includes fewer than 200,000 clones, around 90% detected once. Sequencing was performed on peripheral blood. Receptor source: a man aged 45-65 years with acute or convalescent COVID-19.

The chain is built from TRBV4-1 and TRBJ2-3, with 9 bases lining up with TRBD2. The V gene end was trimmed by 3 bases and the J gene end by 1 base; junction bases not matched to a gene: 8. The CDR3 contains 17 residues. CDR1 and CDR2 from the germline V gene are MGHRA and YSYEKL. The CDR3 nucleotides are TGCGCCAGCAGCCAGCTCTTCCTAGCGGGACGCACAGATACGCAGTATTTT. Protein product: CASSQLFLAGRTDTQYF.

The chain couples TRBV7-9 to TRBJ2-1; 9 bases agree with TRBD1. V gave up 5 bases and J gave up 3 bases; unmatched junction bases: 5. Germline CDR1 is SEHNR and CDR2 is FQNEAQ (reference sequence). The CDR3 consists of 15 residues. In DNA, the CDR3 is TGTGCCAGCAGCCCACAGGGGGCTCTCTACAATGAGCAGTTCTTC. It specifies CASSPQGALYNEQFF.

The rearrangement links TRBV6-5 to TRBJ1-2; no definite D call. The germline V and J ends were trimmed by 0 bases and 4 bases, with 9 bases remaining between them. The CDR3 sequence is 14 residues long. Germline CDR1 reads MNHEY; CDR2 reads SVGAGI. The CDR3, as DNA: TGTGCCAGCAGTTACTCCCTCGGGAGCTATGGCTACACCTTC. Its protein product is CASSYSLGSYGYTF.

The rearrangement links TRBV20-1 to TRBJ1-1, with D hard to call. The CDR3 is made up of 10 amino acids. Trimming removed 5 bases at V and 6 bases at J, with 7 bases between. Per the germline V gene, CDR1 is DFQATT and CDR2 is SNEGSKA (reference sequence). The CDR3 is CSADRAEAFF. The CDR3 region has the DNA TGCAGTGCTGATAGAGCTGAAGCTTTCTTT.

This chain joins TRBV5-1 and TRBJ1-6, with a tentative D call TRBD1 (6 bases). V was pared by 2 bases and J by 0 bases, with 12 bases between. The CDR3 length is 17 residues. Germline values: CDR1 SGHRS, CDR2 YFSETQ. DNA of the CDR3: TGCGCCAGCAGCTTAACAACAGGGAGCTCCTATAATTCACCCCTCCACTTT. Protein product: CASSLTTGSSYNSPLHF.

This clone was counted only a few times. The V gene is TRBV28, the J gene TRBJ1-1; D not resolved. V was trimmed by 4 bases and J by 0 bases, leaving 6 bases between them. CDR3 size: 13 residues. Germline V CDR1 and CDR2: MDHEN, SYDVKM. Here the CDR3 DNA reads TGTGCCAGCAGTTACGGGTTGAACACTGAAGCTTTCTTT. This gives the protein CASSYGLNTEAFF.

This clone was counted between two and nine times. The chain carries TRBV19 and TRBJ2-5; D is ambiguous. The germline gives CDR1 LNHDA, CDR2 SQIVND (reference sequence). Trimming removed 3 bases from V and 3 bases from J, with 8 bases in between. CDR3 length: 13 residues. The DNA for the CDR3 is TGTGCCAGTAGTATTGCTGGAGAAGAGACCCAGTACTTC. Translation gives CASSIAGEETQYF.

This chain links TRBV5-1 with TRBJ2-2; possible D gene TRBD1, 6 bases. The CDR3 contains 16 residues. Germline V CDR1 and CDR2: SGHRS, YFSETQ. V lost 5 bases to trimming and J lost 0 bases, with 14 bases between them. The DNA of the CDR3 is TGCGCCAGCAGAGCCCTGGACAGAACGAACACCGGGGAGCTGTTTTTT. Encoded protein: CASRALDRTNTGELFF.

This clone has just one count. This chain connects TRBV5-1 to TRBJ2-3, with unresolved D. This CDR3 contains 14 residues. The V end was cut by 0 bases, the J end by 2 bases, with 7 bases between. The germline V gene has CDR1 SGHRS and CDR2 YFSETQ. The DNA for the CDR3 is TGCGCCAGCAGCTTGGAACAGACCACAGATACGCAGTATTTT. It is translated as CASSLEQTTDTQYF.

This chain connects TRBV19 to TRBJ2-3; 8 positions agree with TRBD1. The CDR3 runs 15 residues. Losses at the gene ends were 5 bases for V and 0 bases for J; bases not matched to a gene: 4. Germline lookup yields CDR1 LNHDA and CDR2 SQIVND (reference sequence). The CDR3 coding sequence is TGTGCCAGTAGTCTGACAGGGGCTAGCACAGATACGCAGTATTTT. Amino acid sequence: CASSLTGASTDTQYF.

DNA for the CDR3: TGTGCCAGCAGTTTATTTGCTAGCGGGAGCGCAGATACGCAGTATTTT. It translates to CASSLFASGSADTQYF. V usage is TRBV28 and J usage is TRBJ2-3, with 10 bases that match TRBD2. CDR3 length equals 16 residues. Per the germline V gene, CDR1 is MDHEN and CDR2 is SYDVKM. The junction had 5 bases not matched to a gene; V was cut back by 1 base and J by 4 bases.

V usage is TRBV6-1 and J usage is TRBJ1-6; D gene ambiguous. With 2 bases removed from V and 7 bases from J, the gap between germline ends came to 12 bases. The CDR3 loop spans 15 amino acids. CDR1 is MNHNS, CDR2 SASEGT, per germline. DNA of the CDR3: TGTGCCAGCAGTGAAAAAGTCAGTCCGAATTCACCCCTCCACTTT. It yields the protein CASSEKVSPNSPLHF.

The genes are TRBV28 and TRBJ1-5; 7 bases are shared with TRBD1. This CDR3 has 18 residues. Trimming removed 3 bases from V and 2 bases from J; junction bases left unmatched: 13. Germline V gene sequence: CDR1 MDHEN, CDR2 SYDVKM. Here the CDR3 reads CASSLIGTARRGNQPQHF. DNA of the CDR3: TGTGCCAGCAGTTTGATTGGGACAGCCCGTAGAGGCAATCAGCCCCAGCATTTT.

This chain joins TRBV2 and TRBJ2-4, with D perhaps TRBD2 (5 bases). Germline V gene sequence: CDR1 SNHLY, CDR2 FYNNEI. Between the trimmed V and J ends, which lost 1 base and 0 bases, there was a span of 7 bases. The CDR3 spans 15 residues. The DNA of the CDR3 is TGTGCCAGCAGTGAAGGCGGGCTAGCCAAAAACATTCAGTACTTC. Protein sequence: CASSEGGLAKNIQYF.

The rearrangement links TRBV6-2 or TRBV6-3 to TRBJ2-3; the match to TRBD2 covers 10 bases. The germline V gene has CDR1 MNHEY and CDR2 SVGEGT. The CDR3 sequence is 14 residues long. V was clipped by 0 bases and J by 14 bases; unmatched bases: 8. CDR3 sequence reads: CASSYSLGLAGVYF. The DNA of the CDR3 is TGTGCCAGCAGTTACTCTCTTGGGCTAGCGGGGGTGTATTTT.

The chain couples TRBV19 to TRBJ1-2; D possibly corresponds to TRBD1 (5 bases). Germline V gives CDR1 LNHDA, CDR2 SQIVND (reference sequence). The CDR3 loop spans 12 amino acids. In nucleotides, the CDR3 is TGTGCTTCGTTGCGGGGCAACTATGGCTACACCTTC. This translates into CASLRGNYGYTF.

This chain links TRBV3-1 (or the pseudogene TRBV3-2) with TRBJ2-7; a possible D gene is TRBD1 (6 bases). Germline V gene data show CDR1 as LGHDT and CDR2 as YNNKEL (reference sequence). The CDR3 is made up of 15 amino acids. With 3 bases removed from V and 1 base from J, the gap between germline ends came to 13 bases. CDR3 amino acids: CASSQGAIRSYEQYV. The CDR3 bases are TGTGCCAGCAGCCAGGGGGCGATACGGTCCTACGAGCAGTACGTC.

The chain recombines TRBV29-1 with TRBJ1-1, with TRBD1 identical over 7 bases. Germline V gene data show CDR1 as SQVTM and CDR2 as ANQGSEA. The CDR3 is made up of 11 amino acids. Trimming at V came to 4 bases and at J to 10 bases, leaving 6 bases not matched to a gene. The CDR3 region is CSVANRGGAFF. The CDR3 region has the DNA TGCAGCGTTGCCAACAGGGGTGGAGCTTTCTTT.

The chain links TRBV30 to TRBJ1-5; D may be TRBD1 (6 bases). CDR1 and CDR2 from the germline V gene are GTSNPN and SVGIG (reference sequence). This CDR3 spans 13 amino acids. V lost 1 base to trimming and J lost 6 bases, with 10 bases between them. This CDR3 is CAWSGQGSQPQHF. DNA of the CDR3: TGTGCCTGGAGTGGGCAGGGGAGTCAGCCCCAGCATTTT.

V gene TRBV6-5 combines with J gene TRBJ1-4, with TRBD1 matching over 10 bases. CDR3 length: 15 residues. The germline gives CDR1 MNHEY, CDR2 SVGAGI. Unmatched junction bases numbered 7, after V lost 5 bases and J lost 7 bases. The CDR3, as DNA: TGTGCCAGCAGTCACGGACAGGGGGTTGGTGAAAAACTGTTTTTT. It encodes CASSHGQGVGEKLFF.

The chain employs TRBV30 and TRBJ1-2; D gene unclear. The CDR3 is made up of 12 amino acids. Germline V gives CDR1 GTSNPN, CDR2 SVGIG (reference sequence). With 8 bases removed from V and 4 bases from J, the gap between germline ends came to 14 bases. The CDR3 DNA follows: TGTGCCATACTAAACGGCTTCTATGGCTACACCTTC. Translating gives CAILNGFYGYTF. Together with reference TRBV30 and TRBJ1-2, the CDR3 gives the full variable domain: SQTIHQWPATLVQPVGSPLSLECTVEGTSNPNLYWYRQAAGRGLQLLFYSVGIGQISSEVPQNLSASRPQDRQFILSSKKLLLSDSGFYLCAILNGFYGYTFGSGTRLTVV.

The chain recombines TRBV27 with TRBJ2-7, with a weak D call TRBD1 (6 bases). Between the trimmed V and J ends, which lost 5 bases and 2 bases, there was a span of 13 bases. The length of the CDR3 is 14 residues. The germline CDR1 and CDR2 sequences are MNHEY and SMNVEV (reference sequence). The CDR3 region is CASSVRGSPYEQYF. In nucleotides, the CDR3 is TGTGCCAGCAGTGTGAGGGGGAGCCCCTACGAGCAGTACTTC.

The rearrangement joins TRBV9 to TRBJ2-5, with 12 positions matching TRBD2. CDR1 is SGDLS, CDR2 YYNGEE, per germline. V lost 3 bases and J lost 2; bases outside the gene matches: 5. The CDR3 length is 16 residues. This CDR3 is CASSETSGSPQETQYF. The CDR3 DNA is TGTGCCAGCAGCGAGACTAGCGGGAGCCCTCAAGAGACCCAGTACTTC.

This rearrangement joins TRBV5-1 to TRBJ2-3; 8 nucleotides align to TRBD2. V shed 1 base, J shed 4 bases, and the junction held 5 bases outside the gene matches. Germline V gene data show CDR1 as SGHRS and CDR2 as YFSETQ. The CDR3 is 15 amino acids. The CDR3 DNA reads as TGCGCCAGCAGCTTGTGGTCTAGCGGGCCAGATACGCAGTATTTT. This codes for CASSLWSSGPDTQYF.

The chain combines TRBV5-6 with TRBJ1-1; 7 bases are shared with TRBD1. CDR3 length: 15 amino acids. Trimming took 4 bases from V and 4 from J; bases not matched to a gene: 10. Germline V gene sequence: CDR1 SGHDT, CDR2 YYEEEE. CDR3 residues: CASSVYRGGSTEAFF. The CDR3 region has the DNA TGTGCCAGCAGCGTGTACAGGGGTGGAAGCACTGAAGCTTTCTTT.

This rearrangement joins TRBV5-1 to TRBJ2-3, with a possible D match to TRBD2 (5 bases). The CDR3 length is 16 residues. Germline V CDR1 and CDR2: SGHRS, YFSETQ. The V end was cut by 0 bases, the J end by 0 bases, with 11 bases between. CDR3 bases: TGCGCCAGCAGCTTGGACCAGCGGTCTAGCACAGATACGCAGTATTTT. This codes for CASSLDQRSSTDTQYF.

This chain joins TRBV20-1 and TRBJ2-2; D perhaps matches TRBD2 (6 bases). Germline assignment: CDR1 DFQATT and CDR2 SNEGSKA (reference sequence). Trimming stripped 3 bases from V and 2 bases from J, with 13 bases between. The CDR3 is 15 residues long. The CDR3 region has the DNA TGCAGTGCTAGTCCCTGGGGGGAAAACACCGGGGAGCTGTTTTTT. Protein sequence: CSASPWGENTGELFF.

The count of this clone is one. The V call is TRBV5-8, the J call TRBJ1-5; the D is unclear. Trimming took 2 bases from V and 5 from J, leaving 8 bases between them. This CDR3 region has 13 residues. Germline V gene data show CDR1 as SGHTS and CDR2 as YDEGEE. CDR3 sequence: CASSFGPDQPQHF. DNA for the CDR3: TGTGCCAGCAGCTTTGGGCCCGATCAGCCCCAGCATTTT.